Presented here are 27 T cell receptor beta chains from one specimen sequenced in a study of human T cells and chemical hapten exposure. Specified time point: patch test 2, 6 weeks after DPC sensitization. Treatment meaning: therapeutic diphenylcyclopropenone sensitization with weekly scalp DPC. TCRdb independently ran MiXCR on the RACE reads; one entry per CDR3 protein. The sample has around 360,000 distinct CDR3 sequences, roughly 6% seen once. The source material was whole blood, sampled in connection with sensitization to the hapten diphenylcyclopropenone (DPC). Source of these receptors: a woman aged 18-29 years with alopecia areata. Some clones in this sample may be carry-over from other donors' samples.

This clonotype came up many times. The genes are TRBV27 and TRBJ1-6, with D uncertain. Germline V gene lookup returns CDR1 MNHEY and CDR2 SMNVEV (reference sequence). Between the trimmed V and J ends, which lost 8 bases and 0 bases, there was a span of 8 bases. The CDR3 loop spans 14 amino acids. The CDR3 is CASGRSSYNSPLHF. The CDR3 bases are TGTGCCAGCGGTCGGAGCTCCTATAATTCACCCCTCCACTTT.

This clonotype has just a few counts. The rearrangement links TRBV4-3 to TRBJ2-1; a possible D gene is TRBD1 (5 bases). The CDR3 sequence is 12 residues long. Germline lookup yields CDR1 LGHNA and CDR2 YSLEER. Trimming removed 2 bases from V and 9 bases from J, with 8 bases in between. CDR3 sequence reads: CASSQQGSEQFF. The CDR3 coding sequence is TGCGCCAGCAGCCAACAGGGCTCTGAGCAGTTCTTC.

This chain links TRBV6-1 with TRBJ1-1; no definite D call. Germline CDR1 reads MNHNS; CDR2 reads SASEGT. The CDR3 totals 13 residues. V was clipped by 2 bases and J by 11 bases, with 15 bases between them. The CDR3 spells CASSENSPRRAFF. CDR3 nucleotides: TGTGCCAGCAGTGAAAACAGCCCTAGGAGGGCTTTCTTT.

This chain joins TRBV4-3 and TRBJ2-3; TRBD1 or TRBD2 may be the D gene (7 bases each). The CDR3 runs to 16 residues. V shed 1 base and J shed 5 bases, with 16 bases lying between them. Germline V gene sequence: CDR1 LGHNA, CDR2 YSLEER. CDR3 DNA: TGCGCCAGCAGCCAAGGCCAGGGGGGGGCTATAGATACGCAGTATTTT. This translates into CASSQGQGGAIDTQYF.

In its sample, this clonotype was seen many times. This sequence joins TRBV6-5 and TRBJ1-3; 9 nucleotides agree with TRBD1. There are 15 residues in the CDR3. The V segment lost 5 bases and the J segment 5 bases; nucleotides outside the gene matches: 7. The germline CDR1 and CDR2 sequences are MNHEY and SVGAGI. CDR3 nucleotides: TGTGCCAGCAGTCCCGGGACAGGGAGGAGAAACACCATATATTTT. Its translation is CASSPGTGRRNTIYF.

The CDR3 protein is CASSEYRQGNQPQHF. In DNA form, the CDR3 reads TGTGCCAGCAGTGAATACCGACAGGGCAATCAGCCCCAGCATTTT. V gene TRBV2 combines with J gene TRBJ1-5; perhaps TRBD1 as D (6 bases). V lost 2 bases to trimming and J lost 2 bases, with 10 bases between them. The CDR3 consists of 15 residues. Germline assignment: CDR1 SNHLY and CDR2 FYNNEI. Combining the CDR3 with reference TRBV2 and TRBJ1-5 gives the whole variable domain EPEVTQTPSHQVTQMGQEVILRCVPISNHLYFYWYRQILGQKVEFLVSFYNNEISEKSEIFDDQFSVERPDGSNFTLKIRSTKLEDSAMYFCASSEYRQGNQPQHFGDGTRLSIL.

This clonotype was observed a few times. The rearrangement uses TRBV4-1 and TRBJ2-3; a weak D match, TRBD2 (5 bases). The CDR3 runs to 15 residues. The germline V and J ends were trimmed by 1 base and 0 bases, with 8 bases remaining between them. Per germline, CDR1 MGHRA and CDR2 YSYEKL. DNA of the CDR3: TGCGCCAGCAGCCAAGTAGCGATCAGCACAGATACGCAGTATTTT. Protein sequence: CASSQVAISTDTQYF.

This chain connects TRBV27 to TRBJ1-4, with D perhaps matching TRBD1 (5 bases). V dropped 4 bases and J dropped 1 base, with 13 bases sitting between them. Germline V CDR1 and CDR2: MNHEY, SMNVEV (reference sequence). The CDR3 consists of 16 residues. The CDR3 spells CASSSGQGGTNEKLFF. CDR3 nucleotide sequence: TGTGCCAGCAGTTCAGGGCAGGGCGGAACTAATGAAAAACTGTTTTTT.

The V and J genes are TRBV4-3 and TRBJ1-1; D is possibly TRBD1 (6 bases). Trimming left V 0 bases short and J 0 bases short, with 8 bases between. CDR3 size: 15 residues. CDR1 LGHNA and CDR2 YSLEER come from the germline V gene. CDR3 nucleotides: TGCGCCAGCAGCCAAGATGACAGGATGAACACTGAAGCTTTCTTT. It is translated as CASSQDDRMNTEAFF.

The chain joins TRBV6-5 to TRBJ1-5; D is undetermined. Germline CDR1 MNHEY, CDR2 SVGAGI. The CDR3 sequence is 15 residues long. V was pared by 0 bases and J by 5 bases, with 11 bases between. The DNA for the CDR3 is TGTGCCAGCAGTTACTCGATAGGGTCGGATCAGCCCCAGCATTTT. This gives the protein CASSYSIGSDQPQHF.

As regards this clonotype: This may be a read error: a much more frequent sequence differs by one nucleotide. The chain combines TRBV7-9 with TRBJ2-7, with TRBD1 matching 8 bases. The ends lost 7 bases at V and 2 bases at J; junction bases unmatched: 10. This CDR3 spans 15 amino acids. Germline CDR1 and CDR2: SEHNR and FQNEAQ (reference sequence). The CDR3: CASNPKRDRPYEQYF. The CDR3 DNA sequence: TGTGCCAGCAACCCAAAAAGGGACAGGCCCTACGAGCAGTACTTC.

In its sample, this clonotype was seen many times. Since a much larger clone is just one base distant, this may be a read error. The CDR3 loop reads CASSFRTGGNQPQHF. DNA for the CDR3: TGTGCCAGCAGTTTCAGGACAGGGGGCAATCAGCCCCAGCATTTT. The rearrangement joins TRBV12-3 or TRBV12-4 to TRBJ1-5; 9 bases match TRBD1. The CDR3 sequence is 15 residues long. V was clipped by 3 bases and J by 2 bases; unmatched bases: 2.

This clonotype was picked up a small number of times. V and J are TRBV11-2 and TRBJ2-3; 8 bases are shared with TRBD1. The CDR3 covers 14 residues. After removal of 6 bases from V and 5 bases from J, the junction contained 7 bases not matched to a gene. Germline CDR1 and CDR2: SGHAT and FQNNGV. The CDR3 nucleotides read TGTGCCAGCAGACCCATTGGACAGGGAGATACGCAGTATTTT. Translated: CASRPIGQGDTQYF.

This clonotype was seen more than once but under ten times. The chain has TRBV5-5 and TRBJ1-1; 7 bases align to TRBD1. The V segment lost 2 bases and the J segment 4 bases; nucleotides outside the gene matches: 5. This CDR3 is built from 14 residues. CDR1 SGHKS and CDR2 YYEKEE come from the germline V gene (reference sequence). The CDR3 DNA follows: TGTGCCAGCAGCTTATGGGGGGACAGCACTGAAGCTTTCTTT. It codes for CASSLWGDSTEAFF.

The chain joins TRBV27 to TRBJ2-1; TRBD2 might be the D (6 bases). V gave up 2 bases and J gave up 4 bases, with 18 bases separating them. Germline assignment: CDR1 MNHEY and CDR2 SMNVEV (reference sequence). The CDR3 is made up of 17 amino acids. The CDR3 sequence: CASSLGGGRTSYNEQFF. As DNA, the CDR3 is TGTGCCAGCAGTTTAGGTGGAGGGCGAACTAGTTACAATGAGCAGTTCTTC.

V usage is TRBV7-2 and J usage is TRBJ1-6, with TRBD1 matching over 9 bases. Unmatched junction bases numbered 6, after V lost 6 bases and J lost 9 bases. The CDR3 is made up of 14 amino acids. The V gene's germline CDR1 is SGHTA and CDR2 FQGNSA. CDR3 in DNA: TGTGCCAGCAGAACCGGGACAGGGTTTTCACCCCTCCACTTT. Translated, it gives CASRTGTGFSPLHF.

The V and J genes are TRBV5-4 and TRBJ2-3; D is ambiguous. The CDR3 loop spans 14 amino acids. The germline CDR1 and CDR2 sequences are SGHNT and YYREEE (reference sequence). Deletions cut 1 base from V and 3 bases from J, with 9 bases between. The CDR3 DNA follows: TGTGCCAGCAGCTTGAGGCTAGGGACAGATACGCAGTATTTT. Translation: CASSLRLGTDTQYF.

The V call is TRBV7-3, the J call TRBJ2-3; D ambiguous. This CDR3 contains 15 residues. V was shortened by 0 bases and J by 1 base, with 8 bases between the two germline ends. Germline V lookup: CDR1 SGHTA, CDR2 FQGTGA. CDR3 loop: CASSLTGERTDTQYF. CDR3 DNA sequence: TGTGCCAGCAGCTTAACTGGGGAACGCACAGATACGCAGTATTTT.

This clonotype was counted ten times or more. This chain links TRBV6-5 with TRBJ1-2; tentative D call: TRBD1 (5 bases). V was trimmed by 4 bases and J by 8 bases, leaving 14 bases between them. The germline gives CDR1 MNHEY, CDR2 SVGAGI. This CDR3 is 13 amino acids long. This chain's CDR3 is CASSSSYEGGYTF. CDR3 coding DNA: TGTGCCAGCAGTTCTTCTTACGAGGGGGGCTACACCTTC.

This clonotype has at least ten counts. V gene TRBV6-1 combines with J gene TRBJ1-5; perhaps TRBD1 as D (6 bases). Germline values: CDR1 MNHNS, CDR2 SASEGT. The V and J ends lost 2 bases and 1 base respectively, with 12 bases between them. This CDR3 is built from 16 residues. This CDR3 is CASSERGRGSNQPQHF. The CDR3 DNA sequence: TGTGCCAGCAGTGAACGAGGCAGGGGAAGCAATCAGCCCCAGCATTTT.

The chain couples TRBV27 to TRBJ2-2; weak D call: TRBD1 (6 bases). V lost 9 bases, J lost 0 bases, and 11 bases lay in between. CDR3 length equals 14 residues. Germline V gene data show CDR1 as MNHEY and CDR2 as SMNVEV (reference sequence). The CDR3 reads CASLDRTNTGELFF. As DNA, the CDR3 is TGTGCCAGTCTCGACAGGACGAACACCGGGGAGCTGTTTTTT.

This clonotype was counted only a few times. This chain links TRBV15 with TRBJ1-1; D possibly corresponds to TRBD1 (6 bases). The length of the CDR3 is 14 residues. V was pared by 5 bases and J by 1 base, with 11 bases between. Germline V gene sequence: CDR1 LNHNV, CDR2 YYDKDF (reference sequence). As DNA, the CDR3 is TGTGCCACCAGCCGCGAGGACAGGAACACTGAAGCTTTCTTT. Encoded protein: CATSREDRNTEAFF.

The chain uses TRBV20-1 and TRBJ1-3; possibly TRBD1 for D (5 bases). V was shortened by 4 bases and J by 0 bases, with 22 bases between the two germline ends. Per the germline V gene, CDR1 is DFQATT and CDR2 is SNEGSKA (reference sequence). The CDR3 extends over 18 amino acids. CDR3: CSAILGEGGAISGNTIYF. The CDR3 nucleotides read TGCAGTGCTATCCTCGGTGAGGGAGGGGCAATCTCTGGAAACACCATATATTTT.

This clonotype was detected ten times or more. V is TRBV12-3 or TRBV12-4 and J is TRBJ1-1; TRBD1 is a possible D gene (5 bases). There are 16 residues in the CDR3. Trimming removed 5 bases from V and 4 bases from J, with 20 bases in between. The CDR3, as DNA: TGTGCCAGCAGTCCGGGGCTCTTGGGAGTTTCCACTGAAGCTTTCTTT. Its translation: CASSPGLLGVSTEAFF.

This chain uses TRBV6-5 with TRBJ1-5; D ambiguous. The V and J ends lost 6 bases and 6 bases respectively, with 12 bases between them. CDR3 size: 13 residues. Germline loops: CDR1 MNHEY, CDR2 SVGAGI. This CDR3 reads CASSPFMGQPQHF. The CDR3 coding sequence is TGTGCCAGCAGCCCATTCATGGGTCAGCCCCAGCATTTT.

Only a few counts were recorded for this clonotype. This rearrangement joins TRBV5-6 to TRBJ1-6, with 9 bases fitting TRBD1. The junction had 6 bases not matched to a gene; V was cut back by 4 bases and J by 1 base. CDR3 length: 17 amino acids. Germline V gives CDR1 SGHDT, CDR2 YYEEEE. The CDR3 reads CASSHRGRESYNSPLHF. CDR3 nucleotide sequence: TGTGCCAGCAGCCACAGGGGGCGCGAGTCCTATAATTCACCCCTCCACTTT.

The chain recombines TRBV4-3 with TRBJ1-1; D remains ambiguous. With 8 bases removed from V and 10 bases from J, the gap between germline ends came to 8 bases. Germline CDR1 reads LGHNA; CDR2 reads YSLEER. The CDR3 totals 9 residues. CDR3 nucleotides: TGCGCCAGCGGTACGGGAGCTTTCTTT. This translates into CASGTGAFF.